One and the same sample provided the 18 T cell receptor beta chains below, sequenced in a study of beta chain features in type 1 diabetes. What was sequenced were expressed TCRB transcripts, since all of the isolated RNA had been reverse transcribed. Data came from immunoSEQ multiplex PCR; TCRdb stores just in-frame clones and leaves some out. The repertoire includes about 410,000 clones, about 15% of them detected once, and under 0.04% sits in the top ten. The sample consisted of naive CD4+ T cells from blood. These receptors all stem from a man in his thirties or forties in good health.

V and J are TRBV4-3 and TRBJ2-7; 9 bases map to TRBD1. J lost 6 bases, V lost 2 bases, and 2 bases had no gene match. CDR1 LGHNA and CDR2 YSLEER come from the germline V gene. This CDR3 spans 13 amino acids. The DNA of the CDR3 is TGCGCCAGCAGCCAAAGACAGGGGGGCGAGCAGTACTTC. Amino acids: CASSQRQGGEQYF.

The chain combines TRBV20-1 with TRBJ2-3; D unresolved. The CDR3 contains 11 residues. V lost 2 bases, J lost 4 bases, and 4 bases lay in between. CDR1 and CDR2 (germline): DFQATT, SNEGSKA (reference sequence). The CDR3 DNA is TGCAGTGCTAGAAAGGCAGATACGCAGTATTTT. Amino acids: CSARKADTQYF.

This chain connects TRBV5-4 to TRBJ2-5; the match to TRBD2 covers 14 bases. V trimming: 0 bases; J trimming: 5 bases; junction bases outside the gene matches: 3. Per germline, CDR1 SGHNT and CDR2 YYREEE (reference sequence). CDR3 length equals 16 residues. The CDR3 is CASSLGGTSGGETQYF. CDR3 coding DNA: TGTGCCAGCAGCTTGGGTGGGACTAGCGGGGGCGAGACCCAGTACTTC. Drawing the rest from reference TRBV5-4 and TRBJ2-5, the complete variable domain is ETGVTQSPTHLIKTRGQQVTLRCSSQSGHNTVSWYQQALGQGPQFIFQYYREEENGRGNFPPRFSGLQFPNYSSELNVNALELDDSALYLCASSLGGTSGGETQYFGPGTRLLVL.

This clone turned up a few times. The chain couples TRBV7-9 to TRBJ1-4; D is perhaps TRBD1 (5 bases). CDR1 SEHNR and CDR2 FQNEAQ come from the germline V gene (reference sequence). The CDR3 length is 13 residues. Trimming removed 0 bases at V and 8 bases at J, with 7 bases between. DNA for the CDR3: TGTGCCAGCAGCTTAGCCAGGGTCGAAAAACTGTTTTTT. Its protein is CASSLARVEKLFF. The variable domain in full, completed from reference TRBV7-9 and TRBJ1-4, reads DTGVSQNPRHKITKRGQNVTFRCDPISEHNRLYWYRQTLGQGPEFLTYFQNEAQLEKSRLLSDRFSAERPKGSFSTLEIQRTEQGDSAMYLCASSLARVEKLFFGSGTQLSVL.

The chain joins TRBV15 to TRBJ2-5; a weak D match, TRBD2 (5 bases). The CDR3 length is 13 residues. The germline CDR1 and CDR2 sequences are LNHNV and YYDKDF (reference sequence). Trimming shortened V by 5 bases and J by 4 bases, and 11 bases separated the two germline ends. The chain's CDR3 is CATSARGGETQYF. In DNA form, the CDR3 reads TGTGCCACCAGCGCTAGAGGAGGAGAGACCCAGTACTTC.

The chain joins TRBV18 to TRBJ1-1, with 7 bases that match TRBD1. The CDR3 covers 14 residues. V lost 2 bases, J lost 8 bases, and 8 bases stayed unmatched. The V gene's germline CDR1 is KGHSH and CDR2 LQKENI. The CDR3 protein is CASSPAGGKGEAFF. CDR3 nucleotide sequence: TGTGCCAGCTCACCAGCAGGGGGGAAAGGAGAAGCTTTCTTT.

This chain links TRBV30 with TRBJ1-1; D is unresolved. The CDR3 loop spans 15 amino acids. The V and J ends lost 0 bases and 4 bases respectively, with 15 bases between them. Germline V CDR1 and CDR2: GTSNPN, SVGIG (reference sequence). The CDR3: CAWSVRYRGSTEAFF. DNA of the CDR3: TGTGCCTGGAGTGTAAGATATCGCGGTAGCACTGAAGCTTTCTTT.

This clone was found a few times. This sequence joins TRBV7-9 and TRBJ2-3; the D gene is possibly TRBD1 (6 bases). V shed 5 bases and J shed 6 bases, with 18 bases lying between them. Germline V lookup: CDR1 SEHNR, CDR2 FQNEAQ (reference sequence). The CDR3 is 15 amino acids. CDR3 protein: CASSVRGLAFDTQYF. CDR3 bases: TGTGCCAGCAGCGTCAGGGGCCTAGCTTTCGATACGCAGTATTTT.

This clone has a handful of counts. V and J are TRBV4-3 and TRBJ2-5; the D is unclear. This CDR3 is built from 15 residues. V lost 0 bases, J lost 3 bases, and 11 bases lay in between. CDR1 is LGHNA and CDR2 is YSLEER in the germline V gene. The CDR3: CASSQDPRPEETQYF. The CDR3 DNA sequence: TGCGCCAGCAGCCAAGACCCGAGACCTGAAGAGACCCAGTACTTC.

This chain joins TRBV30 and TRBJ1-4; D not certain. V was pared by 0 bases and J by 7 bases, with 15 bases between. Germline V gives CDR1 GTSNPN, CDR2 SVGIG (reference sequence). CDR3 length: 15 residues. The CDR3 DNA is TGTGCCTGGAGTGTAGGGCGTGGTGGAACTGAAAAACTGTTTTTT. Residues: CAWSVGRGGTEKLFF.

This clone was counted between two and nine times. The J gene is TRBJ2-3, the V gene TRBV25-1; TRBD1 matches 8 bases. Germline CDR1 is MGHDK and CDR2 is SYGVNS. V lost 5 bases and J lost 4; bases outside the gene matches: 8. The CDR3 has 15 residues. The DNA of the CDR3 is TGTGCCAGCAGTCCCCCCAGGGGGCGCGCAGATACGCAGTATTTT. It specifies CASSPPRGRADTQYF.

This sequence joins TRBV14 and TRBJ2-1; 9 bases fit TRBD1. The CDR3 consists of 14 residues. The germline V gene has CDR1 SGHDN and CDR2 FVKESK. Germline trimming cut 4 bases from V and 8 bases from J; bases unmatched to any gene: 6. In DNA form, the CDR3 reads TGTGCCAGCAGCCCACAACAGGGGGCACATGAGCAGTTCTTC. It specifies CASSPQQGAHEQFF.

The chain is built from TRBV19 and TRBJ2-3; D could derive from TRBD1 or TRBD2 (6 bases each). The CDR3 contains 15 residues. Germline CDR1 and CDR2: LNHDA and SQIVND (reference sequence). V lost 2 bases and J 6 bases, leaving 15 bases between the germline ends. The CDR3 DNA reads TGTGCCAGTAGTATACCGGGGGCAGGGTCTGATACGCAGTATTTT. It translates to CASSIPGAGSDTQYF.

This chain joins TRBV30 and TRBJ1-2; D uncertain. Germline V gene lookup returns CDR1 GTSNPN and CDR2 SVGIG (reference sequence). The CDR3 has 15 amino acids. Between the trimmed V and J ends, which lost 0 bases and 7 bases, there was a span of 18 bases. The CDR3 is CAWSVLHFQHVGYTF. DNA of the CDR3: TGTGCCTGGAGTGTACTGCACTTTCAGCATGTTGGCTACACCTTC.

The chain has TRBV11-2 and TRBJ1-2; weak D call: TRBD1 (5 bases). The CDR3 runs to 13 residues. V lost 5 bases to trimming and J lost 4 bases, with 11 bases between them. CDR1 is SGHAT and CDR2 is FQNNGV in the germline V gene. The CDR3 region is CASSRDRVYGYTF. The CDR3 nucleotides read TGTGCCAGCAGCCGAGACAGAGTCTATGGCTACACCTTC.

The chain has TRBV29-1 and TRBJ2-3, with D tentatively TRBD1 or TRBD2 (5 bases each). Per germline, CDR1 SQVTM and CDR2 ANQGSEA. Trimming removed 4 bases from V and 2 bases from J, with 10 bases in between. This CDR3 comprises 13 residues. The CDR3 region has the DNA TGCAGCGTTGGGGGGTTGTACACAGATACGCAGTATTTT. Translation gives CSVGGLYTDTQYF.

The J gene is TRBJ1-1, the V gene TRBV7-9; the match to TRBD1 covers 9 bases. Trimming cost V 3 bases and J 5 bases; bases outside gene matches: 1. Germline assignment: CDR1 SEHNR and CDR2 FQNEAQ (reference sequence). This CDR3 is 13 amino acids long. The DNA of the CDR3 is TGTGCCAGCAGCTTCGGGACAGGGACTGAAGCTTTCTTT. Translation: CASSFGTGTEAFF.

The chain has TRBV13 and TRBJ1-1; 9 bases align to TRBD1. CDR1 is PRHDT, CDR2 FYEKMQ, per germline (reference sequence). Trimming at V came to 3 bases and at J to 0 bases, leaving 5 bases not matched to a gene. The CDR3 is made up of 16 amino acids. As DNA, the CDR3 is TGTGCCAGCAGCTTGGACAGGGGTAATATGAACACTGAAGCTTTCTTT. Its protein product is CASSLDRGNMNTEAFF. Together with reference TRBV13 and TRBJ1-1, the CDR3 gives the full variable domain: AAGVIQSPRHLIKEKRETATLKCYPIPRHDTVYWYQQGPGQDPQFLISFYEKMQSDKGSIPDRFSAQQFSDYHSELNMSSLELGDSALYFCASSLDRGNMNTEAFFGQGTRLTVV.